This TCR beta chain was sequenced during a study of blood T cell repertoires in COVID-19. Whole-study context: From T cells, B-cell-depleted T cells, or PBMCs came the material, which was cDNA or gDNA.

The CDR3 spans 14 residues. CDR1 SGHTA and CDR2 FQGNSA come from the germline V gene. The V end lost 5 bases, the J end lost 5 bases, and 16 bases lay between the germline ends. Generated by immunoSEQ multiplex PCR, the TCRdb table keeps only in-frame clones and is missing some. This sample has 40,000 to 55,000 clones, with roughly 83% found just once. The sequence derives from a human donor in a cohort sampled during active COVID-19. The chain links TRBV7-2 to TRBJ2-7; possibly TRBD2 for D (6 bases). The sequenced material came from peripheral blood. The CDR3 sequence is CASSLVERAHEQYF. The CDR3 region has the DNA TGTGCCAGCAGCCTCGTCGAGCGGGCCCACGAGCAGTACTTC.